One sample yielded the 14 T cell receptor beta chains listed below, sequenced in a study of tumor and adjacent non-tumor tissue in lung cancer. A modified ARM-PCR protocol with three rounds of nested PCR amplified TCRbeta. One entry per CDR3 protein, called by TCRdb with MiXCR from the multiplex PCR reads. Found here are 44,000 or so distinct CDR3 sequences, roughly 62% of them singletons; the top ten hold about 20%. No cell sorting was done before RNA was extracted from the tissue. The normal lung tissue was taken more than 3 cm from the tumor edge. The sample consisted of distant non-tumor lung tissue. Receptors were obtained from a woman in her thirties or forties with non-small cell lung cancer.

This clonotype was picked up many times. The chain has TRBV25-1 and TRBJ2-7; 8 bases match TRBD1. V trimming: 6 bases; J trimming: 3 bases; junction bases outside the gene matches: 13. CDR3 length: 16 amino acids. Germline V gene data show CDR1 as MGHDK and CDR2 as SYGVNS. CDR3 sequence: CASSLTFPGGSYEQYF. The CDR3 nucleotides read TGTGCCAGCAGCCTAACCTTTCCAGGGGGCAGCTACGAGCAGTACTTC.

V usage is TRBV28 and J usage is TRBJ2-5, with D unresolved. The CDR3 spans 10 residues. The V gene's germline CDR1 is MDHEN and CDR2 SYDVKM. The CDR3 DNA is TGTGTCGGCAGCCGAGAGACCCAGTACTTC. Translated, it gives CVGSRETQYF.

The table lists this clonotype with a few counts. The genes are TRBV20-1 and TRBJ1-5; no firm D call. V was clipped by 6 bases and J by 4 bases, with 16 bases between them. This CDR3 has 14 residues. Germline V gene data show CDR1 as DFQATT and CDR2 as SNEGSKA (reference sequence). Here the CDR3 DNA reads TGCAGTGCCCCACTCAGCTACGGTAATCAGCCCCAGCATTTT. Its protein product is CSAPLSYGNQPQHF.

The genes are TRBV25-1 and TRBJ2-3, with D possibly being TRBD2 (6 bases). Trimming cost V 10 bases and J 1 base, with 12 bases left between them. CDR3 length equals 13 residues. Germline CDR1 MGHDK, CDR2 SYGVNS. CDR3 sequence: CATGLTGTDTQYF. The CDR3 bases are TGTGCCACAGGACTAACGGGCACAGATACGCAGTATTTT.

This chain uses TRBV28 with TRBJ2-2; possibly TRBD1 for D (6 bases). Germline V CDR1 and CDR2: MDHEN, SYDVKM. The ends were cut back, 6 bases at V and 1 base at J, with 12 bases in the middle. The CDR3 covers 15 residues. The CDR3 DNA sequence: TGTGCCAGCAGATGTGCGACAGGGAACACCGGGGAGCTGTTTTTT. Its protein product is CASRCATGNTGELFF.

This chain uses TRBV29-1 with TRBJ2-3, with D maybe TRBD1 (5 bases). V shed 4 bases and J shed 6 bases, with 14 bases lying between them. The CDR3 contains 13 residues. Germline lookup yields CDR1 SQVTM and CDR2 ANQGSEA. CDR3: CSVGGPKQDTQYF. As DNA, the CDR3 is TGCAGCGTTGGGGGCCCTAAGCAGGATACGCAGTATTTT.

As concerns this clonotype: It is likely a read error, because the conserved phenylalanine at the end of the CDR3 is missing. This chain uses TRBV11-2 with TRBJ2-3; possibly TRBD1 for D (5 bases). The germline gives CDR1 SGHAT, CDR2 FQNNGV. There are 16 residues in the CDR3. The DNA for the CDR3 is TGTGCCAGCAGCTTAGCCTCCCAGGGTAGCACAGATACACAGTATTTA. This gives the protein CASSLASQGSTDTQYL.

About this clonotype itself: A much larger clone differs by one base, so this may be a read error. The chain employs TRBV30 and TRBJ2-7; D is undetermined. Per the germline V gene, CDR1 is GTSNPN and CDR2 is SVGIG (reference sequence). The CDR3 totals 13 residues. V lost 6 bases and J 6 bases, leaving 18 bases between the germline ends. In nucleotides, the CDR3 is TGTGCCTGTACCCGTGTCGACCTCTGCGAGCAGTACTTC. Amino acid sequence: CACTRVDLCEQYF.

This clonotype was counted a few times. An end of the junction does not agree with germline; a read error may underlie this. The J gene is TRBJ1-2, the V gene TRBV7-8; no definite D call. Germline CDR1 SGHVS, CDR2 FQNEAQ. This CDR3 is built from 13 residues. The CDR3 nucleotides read TGTGCCAGCAGTATCACAGAAAACTATGGCTACGCCTTC. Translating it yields CASSITENYGYAF. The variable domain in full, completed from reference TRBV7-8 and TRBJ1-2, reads GAGVSQSPRYKVAKRGQDVALRCDPISGHVSLFWYQQALGQGPEFLTYFQNEAQLDKSGLPSDRFFAERPEGSVSTLKIQRTQQEDSAVYLCASSITENYGYAFGSGTRLTVV.

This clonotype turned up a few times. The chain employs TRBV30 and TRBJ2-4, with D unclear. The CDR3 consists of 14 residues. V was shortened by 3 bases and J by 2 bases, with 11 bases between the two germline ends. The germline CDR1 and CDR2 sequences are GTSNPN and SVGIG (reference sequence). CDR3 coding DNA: TGTGCCTGGAGGCCCGCTCAGACCAAAAACATTCAGTACTTC. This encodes CAWRPAQTKNIQYF.

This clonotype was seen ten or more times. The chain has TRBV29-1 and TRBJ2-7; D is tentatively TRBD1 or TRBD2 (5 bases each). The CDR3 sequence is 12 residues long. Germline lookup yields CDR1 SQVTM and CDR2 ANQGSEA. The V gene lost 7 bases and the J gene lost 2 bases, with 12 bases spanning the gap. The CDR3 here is CSAGTGTYEQYF. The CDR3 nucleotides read TGCAGCGCTGGGACGGGAACCTACGAGCAGTACTTC.

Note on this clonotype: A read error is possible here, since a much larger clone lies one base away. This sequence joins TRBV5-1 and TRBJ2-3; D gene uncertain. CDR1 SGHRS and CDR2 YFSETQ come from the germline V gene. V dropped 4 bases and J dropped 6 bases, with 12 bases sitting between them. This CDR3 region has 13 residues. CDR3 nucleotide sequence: TGCGCCAGCAGCGACTTGGTCCCTGATACGCAGTATTTT. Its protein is CASSDLVPDTQYF.

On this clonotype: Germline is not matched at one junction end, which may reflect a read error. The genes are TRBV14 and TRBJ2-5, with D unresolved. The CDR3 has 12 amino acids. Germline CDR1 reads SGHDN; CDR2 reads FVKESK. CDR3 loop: CAGSKRREIQYF. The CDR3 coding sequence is TGTGCCGGCAGTAAACGGCGAGAGATCCAGTACTTC.

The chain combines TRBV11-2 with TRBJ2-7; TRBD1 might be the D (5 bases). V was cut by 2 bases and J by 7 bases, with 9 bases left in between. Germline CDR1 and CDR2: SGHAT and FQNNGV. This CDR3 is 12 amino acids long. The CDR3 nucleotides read TGTGCCAGCAGCTTAAGGGGTGCTGAGCAGTACTTC. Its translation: CASSLRGAEQYF.